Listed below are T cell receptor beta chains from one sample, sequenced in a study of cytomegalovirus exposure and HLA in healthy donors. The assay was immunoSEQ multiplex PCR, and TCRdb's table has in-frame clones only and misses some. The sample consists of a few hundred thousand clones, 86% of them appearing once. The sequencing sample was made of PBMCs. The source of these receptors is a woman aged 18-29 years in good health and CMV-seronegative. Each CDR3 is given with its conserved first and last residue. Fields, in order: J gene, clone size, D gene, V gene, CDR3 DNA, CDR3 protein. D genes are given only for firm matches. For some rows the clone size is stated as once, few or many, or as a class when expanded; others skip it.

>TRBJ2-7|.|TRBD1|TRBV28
TGTGCCAGCACCCCGACAGGGTCCGTCTACGAGCAGTACTTC
CASTPTGSVYEQYF
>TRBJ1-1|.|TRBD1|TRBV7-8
TGTGCCAGCAGCCCCGGACAGGGGAACACTGAAGCTTTCTTT
CASSPGQGNTEAFF
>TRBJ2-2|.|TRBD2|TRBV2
TGTGCCAGCACTCCCGGCGGGAGGGCCCTCAGCGGGGAGCTGTTTTTT
CASTPGGRALSGELFF
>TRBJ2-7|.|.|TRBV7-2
TGTGCCAGCAGCCGTGGACAGCCCTACGAGCAGTACTTC
CASSRGQPYEQYF
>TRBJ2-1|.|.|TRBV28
TGTGCCAGCAGTCTCCCTATGAGCTATGAGCAGTTCTTC
CASSLPMSYEQFF
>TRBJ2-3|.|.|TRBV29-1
TGCAGCGGAGAGGTCAACACAGATACGCAGTATTTT
CSGEVNTDTQYF
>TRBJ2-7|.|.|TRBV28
TGTGCCAGCAGTTTAATTATTAGCTCCTACGAGCAGTACTTC
CASSLIISSYEQYF
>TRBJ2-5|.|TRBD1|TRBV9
TGTGCCAGCAGCGCCCATCGGGACAGTCTGGGGGAGACCCAGTACTTC
CASSAHRDSLGETQYF
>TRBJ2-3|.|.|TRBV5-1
TGCGCCAGCAGCCCCCTGGGGGGAGGAAATTCAGATACGCAGTATTTT
CASSPLGGGNSDTQYF
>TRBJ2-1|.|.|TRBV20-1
TGCAGTGCTAGGGACAGCCAGGAGCAGTTCTTC
CSARDSQEQFF
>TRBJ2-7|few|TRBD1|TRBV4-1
TGCGCCAGCAGCCAAGGGACAGGGGACTACGAGCAGTACTTC
CASSQGTGDYEQYF
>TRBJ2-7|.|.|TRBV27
TGTGCCAGCAGTTTACAGAGGCCCCCCTTCGACGAGCAGTACTTC
CASSLQRPPFDEQYF
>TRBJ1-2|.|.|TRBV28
TGTGCCAGCAGTTTATCCCGGGATGGCTACACCTTC
CASSLSRDGYTF
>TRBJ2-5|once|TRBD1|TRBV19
TGTGCCAGTAGTGCCAGACAGGGCCTGCAAGAGACCCAGTACTTC
CASSARQGLQETQYF
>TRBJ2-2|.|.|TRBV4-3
TGCGCCAGCAGCCAATTATCCGGGAGCACCGGGGAGCTGTTTTTT
CASSQLSGSTGELFF
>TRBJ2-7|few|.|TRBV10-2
TGCGCCAGCAGTGATCGTCGTTGGGGCAGGGGCGACGAGCAGTACTTC
CASSDRRWGRGDEQYF
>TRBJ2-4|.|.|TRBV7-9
TGTGCCAGCAGCTTAGAAGGACTGCTACGAAAATCCATTCAGTACTTC
CASSLEGLLRKSIQYF
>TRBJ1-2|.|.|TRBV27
TGTGCCAGCAGTTTCAGTTCTAACTATGGCTACACCTTC
CASSFSSNYGYTF
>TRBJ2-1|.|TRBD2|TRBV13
TGTGCCAGCAGCCCCGGGACTAGCGGGAGTAATGAGCAGTTCTTC
CASSPGTSGSNEQFF
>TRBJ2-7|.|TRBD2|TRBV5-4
TGTGCCAGCAGCTCCGTAGTCCAAGCGGGAGAGGGCGAGCAGTACTTC
CASSSVVQAGEGEQYF
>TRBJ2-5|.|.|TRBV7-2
TGTGCCAGCAGTAAGACCCCGGGACAAGGAGAGACCCAGTACTTC
CASSKTPGQGETQYF
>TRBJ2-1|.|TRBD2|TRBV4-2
TGTGCCAGCAGCCGAGAAAATGACGGGGGGTACAATGAGCAGTTCTTC
CASSRENDGGYNEQFF
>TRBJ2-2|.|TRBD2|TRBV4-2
TGTGCCAGCAGCCAGTGGGAGGGCACCGGGGAGCTGTTTTTT
CASSQWEGTGELFF